This T cell receptor (beta chain) was identified during a study of blood T cell repertoires in COVID-19 (dated by TCRdb to 2020 to 2021). As for the study more broadly: Collaborator samples came from the United States, Italy and Spain and covered acute and convalescent phases of COVID-19. The material from the prospective study consisted of cDNA or gDNA derived from T cells, B-cell-depleted T cells, or PBMCs. Deeply sampled blood TCRbeta repertoires from subjects exposed to, actively infected with, or recovered from COVID-19 were included in the dataset. The repertoires were released in a freely available public database meant as a resource for research on the immune response to SARS-CoV-2. Samples were obtained from the ongoing ImmuneRACE study (first 160 participants) and from about 1,300 subjects provided by 6 global collaborators. The sample metadata nearly always contained a de-identified subject ID, COVID-19 status, age in years and sex. HLA class I and class II types, where available, came from metadata supplied by the sample provider rather than from assay-based typing.

One collaborating source in Seattle enrolled patients during active infection and followed them longitudinally through the course of disease. The collaborating institutions used their own protocols to collect whole blood in K2EDTA tubes. For TCRbeta analysis, collaborator samples were shipped as frozen whole blood, as isolated PBMCs, or as DNA extracted from either sample type. CDR1 and CDR2 are drawn from the germline V gene (reference sequence): LGHDT, YNNKEL. A distance of 13 bases separates the germline ends of V and J, which lose 3 bases and 4 bases respectively. The CDR3, from cysteine to phenylalanine, totals 16 residues. Only CDR3 DNA is held: 48 bases, read in frame from base 1. TCRbeta CDR3 regions were amplified from genomic DNA using the immunoSEQ Assay, a bias-controlled multiplex PCR. Regarding the original processing steps: The number of nucleated cells in each sample was estimated by amplification of reference gene primers within the assay. To quantify the absolute abundance of each unique TCRbeta CDR3 rearrangement, sequence reads were collapsed and filtered. Productive Simpson clonality was computed per sample as the square root of Simpson's diversity index over productive rearrangements. Here the immuneACCESS table is served through TCRdb, limited to in-frame sequences with V and J called. Missing clones are a known gap in these copies; in checked studies unresolved V genes cover under half, and the rest lacks a known reason. That table gives V, J and clone size, and the DNA gave D and trimming. This sample comprises around 50,000 clones, approximately 87% of them detected only once. The ten largest clones take up approximately 6% of the sample.

About this clone: Its cognate antigen has yet to be identified. There are no base qualities to consult, and no much larger clone falls within one base.

Study-wide conclusions, independent of this receptor: The quantity of clinical and demographic metadata differed by source and by participant and was supplied without curation.

The sequence was collected from a woman aged 55-75 years with COVID-19, enrolled during active disease. Source material: peripheral blood. The sequence joins TRBV3-1 (or the pseudogene TRBV3-2) to TRBJ1-6; the best D guess is TRBD1, with 6 bases matching. CDR3 sequence: CASSQVGGGYNSPLHF. The nucleotide sequence reads as follows: TGTGCCAGCAGCCAGGTAGGGGGGGGATATAATTCACCCCTCCACTTT.